In this sample, the clone carrying this T cell receptor beta chain turned up once. This sample was taken from a study of blood T cell repertoires in COVID-19. Across the study: From the United States, Italy and Spain came samples of acute and convalescent COVID-19. From T cells, B-cell-depleted T cells, or PBMCs came the material, which was cDNA or gDNA.

CDR3 length: 12 amino acids. V was clipped by 7 bases and J by 8 bases, with 14 bases between them. The germline gives CDR1 MDHEN, CDR2 SYDVKM. Repertoires were generated with immunoSEQ multiplex PCR, while TCRdb's copy carries only in-frame clones and drops some. Among roughly 200,000 clones listed, 75% to 90% were seen once. This sequence was found in a woman in her thirties who had recovered from COVID-19. The chain joins TRBV28 to TRBJ1-2; possibly TRBD1 for D (6 bases). Source material: PBMCs or T cells enriched from blood (not recorded which). This CDR3 is CASMAGESGYTF. CDR3 DNA: TGTGCCAGCATGGCAGGGGAGTCCGGCTACACCTTC.